One TCR beta chain is described in this entry. The antigen is unknown. The sample belongs to a study of OX40 agonist ivuxolimab in advanced cancers. Study overall: Clinicians treated patients with ivuxolimab, an agonistic anti-OX40 (CD134) antibody. While on treatment, patients had intravenous ivuxolimab at 0.01 to 10 mg/kg every 2 weeks. Findings and caveats of the study: In the 0.1 to 3.0 mg/kg range, CD4+ and CD8+ blood T cells had expanded clonally by week 6.

With 8 bases clipped from V and 1 base from J, the junction kept 8 bases outside the gene matches. The CDR3 sequence is 15 residues long. CDR1 is SEHNR and CDR2 is FQNEAQ in the germline V gene (reference sequence). Sequencing was performed with immunoSEQ multiplex PCR; in TCRdb, only in-frame clones are kept and a portion is missing. The sample lists roughly 90,000 clones; approximately 94% were seen once. This specimen was CD4+ or CD8+ T cells sorted from blood, taken in a trial of the OX40 agonist ivuxolimab. The rearrangement joins TRBV7-9 to TRBJ2-3, with 8 bases aligning to TRBD1. This receptor was taken from an adult with an advanced solid tumor such as melanoma, head and neck, liver or kidney cancer. The CDR3 loop is CASGLQGVGTDTQYF. The CDR3 DNA sequence: TGTGCCAGCGGATTACAGGGGGTTGGCACAGATACGCAGTATTTT.